Sequencing of this T cell receptor (beta chain) was carried out in a study of control samples from healthy donors and cancer patients. This table comes from immunoSEQ multiplex PCR, and its TCRdb copy is limited to in-frame clones, with some not included. In the table there are about 130,000 clones, 92% of which are singletons. Per germline, CDR1 SGHRS and CDR2 YFSETQ. Trimming left V 0 bases short and J 6 bases short, with 6 bases between. CDR3 length: 12 residues. This sequence was found in a man between 18 and 35 years old in good health. This sequence joins TRBV5-1 and TRBJ1-2; D call uncertain. Sequencing was done on a sample of blood. The CDR3 protein is CASSLESDGYTF. CDR3 bases: TGCGCCAGCAGCTTGGAGTCAGATGGCTACACCTTC.